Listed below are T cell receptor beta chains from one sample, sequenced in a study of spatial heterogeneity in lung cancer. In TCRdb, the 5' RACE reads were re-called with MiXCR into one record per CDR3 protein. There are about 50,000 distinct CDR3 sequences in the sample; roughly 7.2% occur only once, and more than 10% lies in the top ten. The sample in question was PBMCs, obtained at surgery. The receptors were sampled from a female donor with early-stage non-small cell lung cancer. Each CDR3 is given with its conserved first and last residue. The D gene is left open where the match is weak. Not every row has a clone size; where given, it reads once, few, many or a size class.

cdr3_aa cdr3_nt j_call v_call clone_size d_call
CSAGPTNEKLFF TGCAGCGCGGGGCCAACTAATGAAAAACTGTTTTTT TRBJ1-4 TRBV29-1 many -
CASSRADRGTEAFF TGTGCCAGTAGTAGGGCAGATAGGGGCACTGAAGCTTTCTTT TRBJ1-1 TRBV19 few -
CSARRVGRNTEAFF TGCAGTGCTAGACGGGTAGGGAGGAACACTGAAGCTTTCTTT TRBJ1-1 TRBV20-1 few -
CASSPTSRADQETQYF TGTGCCAGCAGCCCAACTAGCAGGGCCGATCAAGAGACCCAGTACTTC TRBJ2-5 TRBV7-9 - -
CASGRQSYNSPLHF TGTGCCAGCGGCAGACAGTCCTATAATTCACCCCTCCACTTT TRBJ1-6 TRBV25-1 few -
CASSPRGATGQTNSPLHF TGTGCCAGCTCACCCCGCGGGGCCACGGGACAAACTAATTCACCCCTCCACTTT TRBJ1-6 TRBV18 - -
CASSSGQGWTYEQYF TGTGCCAGCAGCTCCGGACAGGGGTGGACCTACGAGCAGTACTTC TRBJ2-7 TRBV28 few TRBD1
CASSLPIYNEQFF TGTGCCAGCAGTTTACCTATCTACAATGAGCAGTTCTTC TRBJ2-1 TRBV28 - -
CASSLLAGGQETQYF TGTGCCAGCAGTTTACTAGCGGGGGGTCAAGAGACCCAGTACTTC TRBJ2-5 TRBV28 - TRBD2
CASSSGTANYGYTF TGTGCCAGCAGCTCCGGGACAGCAAACTATGGCTACACCTTC TRBJ1-2 TRBV28 - TRBD1
CASSPYTGELFF TGTGCCAGCAGCCCGTACACCGGGGAGCTGTTTTTT TRBJ2-2 TRBV7-8 - -
CASNPGQGYNEQFF TGTGCCAGCAACCCGGGACAGGGATACAATGAGCAGTTCTTC TRBJ2-1 TRBV7-2 - TRBD1
CASSSQQGTNYGYTF TGTGCCAGCAGTTCTCAACAGGGGACTAACTATGGCTACACCTTC TRBJ1-2 TRBV12-3/TRBV12-4 many TRBD1
CASTRQASASGNTIYF TGTGCCAGCACCAGACAGGCGTCAGCCTCTGGAAACACCATATATTTT TRBJ1-3 TRBV12-3/TRBV12-4 many -
CASSLMPLSYNEQFF TGTGCCAGCAGTTTAATGCCCCTCTCCTACAATGAGCAGTTCTTC TRBJ2-1 TRBV12-3/TRBV12-4 - -
CAIRPGSQPGQIYGYTF TGTGCCATCAGGCCGGGTTCGCAGCCGGGACAGATATATGGCTACACCTTC TRBJ1-2 TRBV10-3 - TRBD1
CASSLAGYGYTF TGCGCCAGCAGCTTGGCAGGATATGGCTACACCTTC TRBJ1-2 TRBV5-1 few -
CASSPVGGQIFNEQFF TGTGCCAGCAGCCCCGTTGGGGGACAGATTTTCAATGAGCAGTTCTTC TRBJ2-1 TRBV11-3 many TRBD1
CASSPDPSGGANEQFF TGTGCCAGCAGCCCCGACCCTAGCGGGGGAGCGAATGAGCAGTTCTTC TRBJ2-1 TRBV7-7 - TRBD2
CASSYFGMRQYF TGTGCCAGCAGTTATTTCGGGATGAGGCAGTACTTC TRBJ2-7 TRBV6-2/TRBV6-3 many -